This T cell receptor beta chain is from a study of blood T cells in healthy people across ages. Broader study findings: Aged donors had fewer naive CD4+ cells and lower diversity than long-lived donors.

This clonotype was recorded a few times. Its antigen is undetermined. Germline CDR1 is MNHNS and CDR2 is SASEGT. CDR3 length: 15 residues. Sample-barcoded 5' priming and a J-beta primer mix drove a second PCR of 7 to 11 cycles. Via MiXCR, TCRdb re-called the 5' RACE reads, giving one row per CDR3 protein. Among under 2,000,000 distinct CDR3 sequences, about 50% were seen once, and the ten largest hold approximately 2%. This chain joins TRBV6-1 and TRBJ2-4; TRBD1 aligns across 8 bases. The J call may be mistaken, given a closer DNA end match to TRBJ2-7. The sequence came from a woman aged 40 to 55 in good health. Input material: blood. CDR3 in amino acids: CASSEGTGYGGEQYF. The CDR3 region has the DNA TGTGCCAGCAGTGAAGGGACAGGGTACGGGGGCGAGCAGTACTTC.